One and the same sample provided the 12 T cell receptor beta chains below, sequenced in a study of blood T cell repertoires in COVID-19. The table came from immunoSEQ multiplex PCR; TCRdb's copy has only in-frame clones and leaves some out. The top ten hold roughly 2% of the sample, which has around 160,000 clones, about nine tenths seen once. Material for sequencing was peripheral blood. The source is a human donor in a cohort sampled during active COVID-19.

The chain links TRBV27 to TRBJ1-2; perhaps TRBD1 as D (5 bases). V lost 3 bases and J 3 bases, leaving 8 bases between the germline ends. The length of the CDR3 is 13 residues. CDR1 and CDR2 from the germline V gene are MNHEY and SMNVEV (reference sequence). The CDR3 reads CASSLGQYYGYTF. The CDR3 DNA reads TGTGCCAGCAGTTTGGGGCAGTACTATGGCTACACCTTC.

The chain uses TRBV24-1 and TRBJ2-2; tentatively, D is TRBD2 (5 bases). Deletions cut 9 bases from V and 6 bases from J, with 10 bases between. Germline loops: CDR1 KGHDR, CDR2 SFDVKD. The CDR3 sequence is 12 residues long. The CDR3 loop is CATRGVPGELFF. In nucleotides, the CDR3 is TGTGCCACCCGGGGTGTCCCCGGGGAGCTGTTTTTT.

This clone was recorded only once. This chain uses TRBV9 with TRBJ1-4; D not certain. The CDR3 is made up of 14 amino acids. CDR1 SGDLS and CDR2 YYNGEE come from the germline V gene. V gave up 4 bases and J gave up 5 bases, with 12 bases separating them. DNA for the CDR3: TGTGCCAGCAGCCCCGAGGGTTTAAATGAAAAACTGTTTTTT. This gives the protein CASSPEGLNEKLFF.

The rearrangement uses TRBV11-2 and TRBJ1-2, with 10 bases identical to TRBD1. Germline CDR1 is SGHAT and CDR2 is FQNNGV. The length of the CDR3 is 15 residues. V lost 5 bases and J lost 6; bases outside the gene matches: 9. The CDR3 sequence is CASSPPDRGLHGYTF. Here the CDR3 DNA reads TGTGCCAGCAGCCCTCCCGACAGGGGGCTCCATGGCTACACCTTC. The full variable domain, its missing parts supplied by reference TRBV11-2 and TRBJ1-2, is EAGVAQSPRYKIIEKRQSVAFWCNPISGHATLYWYQQILGQGPKLLIQFQNNGVVDDSQLPKDRFSAERLKGVDSTLKIQPAKLEDSAVYLCASSPPDRGLHGYTFGSGTRLTVV.

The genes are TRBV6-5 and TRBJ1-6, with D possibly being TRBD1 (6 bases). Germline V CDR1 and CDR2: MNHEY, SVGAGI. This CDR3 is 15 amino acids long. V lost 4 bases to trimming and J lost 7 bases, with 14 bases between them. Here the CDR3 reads CASSFDRSRNSPLHF. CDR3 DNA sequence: TGTGCCAGCAGTTTCGACAGGTCTCGAAATTCACCCCTCCACTTT.

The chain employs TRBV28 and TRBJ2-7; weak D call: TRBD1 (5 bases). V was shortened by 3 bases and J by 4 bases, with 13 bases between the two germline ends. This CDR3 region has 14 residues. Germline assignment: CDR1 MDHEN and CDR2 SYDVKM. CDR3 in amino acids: CASSFVGAKYEQYF. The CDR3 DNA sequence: TGTGCCAGCAGTTTTGTAGGGGCAAAGTACGAGCAGTACTTC.

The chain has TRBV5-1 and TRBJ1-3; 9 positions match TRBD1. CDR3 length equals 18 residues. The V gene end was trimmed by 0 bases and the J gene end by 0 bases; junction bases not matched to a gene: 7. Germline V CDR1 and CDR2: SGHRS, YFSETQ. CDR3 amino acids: CASSLARSQGASGNTIYF. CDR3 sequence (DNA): TGCGCCAGCAGCTTGGCCCGCTCACAGGGGGCCTCTGGAAACACCATATATTTT.

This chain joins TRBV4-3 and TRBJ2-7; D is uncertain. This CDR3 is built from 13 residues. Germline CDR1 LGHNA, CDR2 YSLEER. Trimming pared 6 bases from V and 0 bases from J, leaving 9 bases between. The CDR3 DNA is TGCGCCAGCAGTTATACAGCCTCCTACGAGCAGTACTTC. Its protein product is CASSYTASYEQYF.

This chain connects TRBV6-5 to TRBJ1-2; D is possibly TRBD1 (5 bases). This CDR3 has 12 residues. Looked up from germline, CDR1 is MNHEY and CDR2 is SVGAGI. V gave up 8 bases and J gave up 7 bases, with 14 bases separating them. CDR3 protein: CASSKGNSGYTF. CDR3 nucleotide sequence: TGTGCCAGCTCGAAGGGGAATTCTGGCTACACCTTC.

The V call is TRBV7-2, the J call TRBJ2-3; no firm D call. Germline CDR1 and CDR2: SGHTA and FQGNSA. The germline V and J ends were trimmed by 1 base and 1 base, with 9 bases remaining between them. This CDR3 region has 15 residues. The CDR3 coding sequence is TGTGCCAGCAGCTTAGATCCGAGAGGCACAGATACGCAGTATTTT. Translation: CASSLDPRGTDTQYF.

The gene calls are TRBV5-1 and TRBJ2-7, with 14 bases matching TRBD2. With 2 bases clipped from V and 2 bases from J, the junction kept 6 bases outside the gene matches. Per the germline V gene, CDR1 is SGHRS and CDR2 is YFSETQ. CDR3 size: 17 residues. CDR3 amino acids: CASSLPGTSGSAYEQYF. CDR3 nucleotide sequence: TGCGCCAGCAGCTTACCTGGGACTAGCGGGAGCGCCTACGAGCAGTACTTC.

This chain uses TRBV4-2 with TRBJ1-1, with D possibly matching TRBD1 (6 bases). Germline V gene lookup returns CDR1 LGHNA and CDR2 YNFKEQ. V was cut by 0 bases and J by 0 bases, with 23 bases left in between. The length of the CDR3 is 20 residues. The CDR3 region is CASSQDRGAGEKYMNTEAFF. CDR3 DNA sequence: TGTGCCAGCAGCCAAGATCGGGGGGCAGGAGAGAAGTACATGAACACTGAAGCTTTCTTT.